A selection of T cell receptor beta chains follows, all from one sample in a study of tumor-infiltrating lymphocytes in primary liver carcinoma. MiXCR, applied by TCRdb to the multiplex PCR reads, yields one record per CDR3 protein. There are roughly 40,000 distinct CDR3 sequences in the sample; approximately 82% occur only once, and more than 35% lies in the top ten. Sequenced: tumor-adjacent normal liver tissue. These receptors came from a woman in her twenties or thirties with primary liver carcinoma and hepatitis B virus infection. The CDR3 runs from the conserved cysteine through the conserved F or W. Each record gives: V gene, D gene, J gene, clone size, CDR3 DNA, CDR3 protein. The D gene is left open where the match is weak. The size entry is marked missing in some rows and otherwise reads once, few, many or a size class.

>TRBV29-1|TRBD2|TRBJ2-3|-
TGCAGCTTTGTGGGCGGGAGCACAGATACGCGGTATTTT
CSFVGGSTDTRYF
>TRBV29-1|-|TRBJ2-4|-
TGCAGCGTTGAAGATCGGGAAATACGGTACTTC
CSVEDREIRYF
>TRBV7-8|-|TRBJ2-5|-
TGTGCCAGCAGCTTAAGCAGACAAGAGACCCAGTACTTC
CASSLSRQETQYF
>TRBV6-5|-|TRBJ2-1|many
TGTGCCAGCAGTGGGACGGCGGGGAATGAGCAGTTCTTC
CASSGTAGNEQFF
>TRBV4-1|TRBD2|TRBJ2-7|-
TGCGCCGTCAGCCAAGTTTTTAGCGGGATCTACGAGCAGTACTTC
CAVSQVFSGIYEQYF
>TRBV4-3|-|TRBJ2-3|-
TGCGCCAGTAGCCCTCTCTTAGTGGGAGGGGGTACAGATACGCAGTATTTT
CASSPLLVGGGTDTQYF
>TRBV11-2|-|TRBJ2-1|-
TGTGCCAGTAGCTTACGTATTGGCCACTCGCCTTCCTACAATGAGCAGTTCTTC
CASSLRIGHSPSYNEQFF
>TRBV6-5|-|TRBJ2-7|-
TGTGGCAGCAGTTACGACTCAGACTACGAGCGGTACTTC
CGSSYDSDYERYF
>TRBV6-2/TRBV6-3|-|TRBJ2-1|-
TGTGCCAGCAGTTACACGGCCTCCTACAATGATCAATTCTTC
CASSYTASYNDQFF
>TRBV5-6|TRBD1|TRBJ2-1|-
TGTGCCAGCAGCTTTGGGGGACAGGGGGCGTCTGAGCAGTTCTTC
CASSFGGQGASEQFF
>TRBV6-2/TRBV6-3|-|TRBJ1-5|-
TGTGCCGGCAGCTCCGCCCCGGCGAGTATCCATCAGCCCCAGCATTTT
CAGSSAPASIHQPQHF
>TRBV6-2/TRBV6-3|-|TRBJ1-5|-
TGTGTCAGCAGTTATCGGGATAATCAGTCCCAGCATTTT
CVSSYRDNQSQHF
>TRBV2|TRBD2|TRBJ2-7|-
TGTGCCAGCAGTTACGGGACTACGGGGACCTACGAGCAGTACTTC
CASSYGTTGTYEQYF
>TRBV12-3/TRBV12-4|-|TRBJ2-7|-
TGTGGCAGCAGTTTATCTCTGCTGGGGGAGCAGAACTTC
CGSSLSLLGEQNF
>TRBV28|-|TRBJ2-7|many
TGTGCCAGCAGTTTCCGGGCCGAGCAGTACTTC
CASSFRAEQYF
>TRBV9|-|TRBJ2-1|-
TGTGCCAGCAGCGGAAACCCTAACGCGGAGAGCTCCTACAATGAGCAGTTCTTC
CASSGNPNAESSYNEQFF
>TRBV10-3|TRBD1|TRBJ2-7|-
TGTGCCATCAATGAGTGGACAGGGGACATGACCTACAAGCACTACTTC
CAINEWTGDMTYKHYF
>TRBV5-5|-|TRBJ2-3|-
TGTGCCAGCACCTTGAGTGTTGGTCGGCCCCTTTCAGATACGCAGTATTTT
CASTLSVGRPLSDTQYF
>TRBV11-2|TRBD2|TRBJ2-1|-
TGTGCCATCAGCCCCGGGGGGACGTGGAAAGAACAGTTCTTC
CAISPGGTWKEQFF
>TRBV29-1|-|TRBJ2-1|-
TGCAGCGCCGCGACAGGAGTAAGTTCCAATGAGCGGCTCTTC
CSAATGVSSNERLF
>TRBV6-5|-|TRBJ2-3|many
TGTGCCAGCAGTTACGCAGGGAGCACAGATACGCAGTATTTT
CASSYAGSTDTQYF
>TRBV11-3|TRBD2|TRBJ2-3|-
TGTGCCGGCATCTTAGGTTTTGGAGCGGGAACAGGAGGCACAGATACGCAGTATTTT
CAGILGFGAGTGGTDTQYF
>TRBV12-3/TRBV12-4|TRBD2|TRBJ2-4|-
TGTGCCAGCAGTTTAGCCCAAGTTCGAGCGGGGGAGTGGGTCATTCAGTACTTT
CASSLAQVRAGEWVIQYF
>TRBV7-8|TRBD2|TRBJ2-3|few
TGTACCAGCAGCTTAGGGGCGGGAGGGCCTGGAGATACGCAGTATTTT
CTSSLGAGGPGDTQYF
>TRBV5-4|TRBD2|TRBJ2-1|-
TGTGCCAGCAACTCGACTAGCGCAAGCTCCTACAATGAGCGGTTCTTC
CASNSTSASSYNERFF
>TRBV28|-|TRBJ2-2|-
TGTGCCAGCAGTTTTCCAAGAGTTAACACCGGGGAGATGTTTTTT
CASSFPRVNTGEMFF
>TRBV6-1|-|TRBJ2-2|-
TGTGCCGGCAGACCGGGTACCGACATCGGGGAGCTGTTTTTT
CAGRPGTDIGELFF
>TRBV18|-|TRBJ1-2|-
TGTGCCAGCTCATCAGACAGGATTTATGGCTACACCTTC
CASSSDRIYGYTF
>TRBV20-1|TRBD2|TRBJ2-1|-
TGCAGTGCTAGAGTATACGGGAGGGCCAAGAATGAGCAGTTCTTC
CSARVYGRAKNEQFF
>TRBV11-2|-|TRBJ1-1|-
TGTGCCAGCAGCACCGAAACCGGGACGGTACTTAAAGCTTTCTTT
CASSTETGTVLKAFF
>TRBV5-5|TRBD2|TRBJ2-7|-
TGTGCCAACAGCCCAACTAGCGGGATTACCTACGAGCAGTACTTC
CANSPTSGITYEQYF
>TRBV11-2|TRBD1|TRBJ2-3|-
TGTGCCAACAGACTACCGGGACAGTTCGCATATACGCAGTATTTT
CANRLPGQFAYTQYF
>TRBV6-2/TRBV6-3|-|TRBJ2-7|-
TGTGCCAGCAGTTACTCAACCTACGAACAGCACTTC
CASSYSTYEQHF
>TRBV11-3|-|TRBJ1-6|-
TGTGCCAGCAGCTTAGGAGGGTGGGGGATTTCACCCATCCACTTT
CASSLGGWGISPIHF
>TRBV7-9|TRBD1|TRBJ2-3|-
TGTGCCAGCAGCTCCCGGGACAGGGGATACATAGATACACAGTACTTT
CASSSRDRGYIDTQYF
>TRBV7-8|TRBD2|TRBJ2-1|many
TGTGCCAGCGGGGAGGGCCCGAACAATGAGCAGTTCTTC
CASGEGPNNEQFF
>TRBV12-3/TRBV12-4|-|TRBJ2-1|-
TGTGCCACCAGGGGTAGTGGAACCTACAATGAGCAGCTCTTC
CATRGSGTYNEQLF
>TRBV6-2/TRBV6-3|TRBD2|TRBJ2-1|many
TGTGCCAGCAGCCCCCAACCGGGAGGACACTACAATGAGCAGTTCTTC
CASSPQPGGHYNEQFF
>TRBV5-1|-|TRBJ2-7|-
TGCGCCAGTAGCTGGGACGAGACCTACGAGCAGTACTTC
CASSWDETYEQYF
>TRBV12-3/TRBV12-4|TRBD2|TRBJ2-3|-
TGTGCCGGCAGTTTGCCGACAGGAACTAGCGGGAAAGATACGCAGTATTTT
CAGSLPTGTSGKDTQYF
>TRBV10-3|TRBD1|TRBJ1-2|many
TGTGCCATCAGCGAAAGACCGGGACAGGGAGGGTTTGGGGGCTACACCTTC
CAISERPGQGGFGGYTF
>TRBV11-2|-|TRBJ2-3|once
TGTGCCAGCAGTCATCGAGGGAGCAGGAGCCTCACAGATAGGCAGTATTTT
CASSHRGSRSLTDRQYF
>TRBV10-3|-|TRBJ2-1|-
TGTGCCACCAGTGTATCTAATGAGCAGTTCTTC
CATSVSNEQFF
>TRBV6-6|-|TRBJ2-1|-
TGTGCCAGCAGTAGCTTGGGTCTCAACGAGCAGTTCTTC
CASSSLGLNEQFF
>TRBV5-1|-|TRBJ2-1|many
TGCGCCAGCAATATGTTAGGGGGGGGGAACTACAATGAGCAGTTCTTC
CASNMLGGGNYNEQFF
>TRBV11-2|TRBD1|TRBJ2-5|-
TGTGGCAGCTGCACAAGAACAGGGGGCGCGAAAGAGATCCAGTACTTC
CGSCTRTGGAKEIQYF
>TRBV11-2|TRBD2|TRBJ2-3|-
TGTGCCATCATGAAAAGCGGGAGTGCGGCAGATACGCAGTATTTT
CAIMKSGSAADTQYF
>TRBV6-4|-|TRBJ2-3|-
TGTGCCAGCTGTGACTCAGAGGGGAATGGTGATACGCAGTATTTT
CASCDSEGNGDTQYF
>TRBV6-1|-|TRBJ2-1|once
TGTGCCAGCAGTGAAAGTGAGGAAAACAATGAGCAGTTCTTC
CASSESEENNEQFF
>TRBV11-1|-|TRBJ2-1|-
TGTGACAGCAGCCTGGGCTCATACAATGAGCAGCTCTTC
CDSSLGSYNEQLF
>TRBV7-9|TRBD2|TRBJ2-1|few
TGTGCCAGCAGCTTAATAGCGGGGGACAATGAGCAGTTCTTC
CASSLIAGDNEQFF
>TRBV11-1|TRBD2|TRBJ2-2|-
TGTGCCTGCGGCAGGGTTATGGCGGGAGTGTCCGGGGAACTGTTTTTT
CACGRVMAGVSGELFF
>TRBV6-2/TRBV6-3|TRBD2|TRBJ2-1|-
TGTACCAGCAGTTATTTCGGCAGGGACTACGAGCAGTTCTTC
CTSSYFGRDYEQFF
>TRBV29-1|-|TRBJ2-7|-
TGCAGCGTTGGACATGGCAAACCCTACGAGCAGTATTTC
CSVGHGKPYEQYF
>TRBV6-1|TRBD2|TRBJ2-1|many
TGTGCCAGCAGTGTATCGCTAGCGGGTCTAGCGTATGAGCAGTTCTTC
CASSVSLAGLAYEQFF
>TRBV6-5|-|TRBJ2-7|-
TGTTCCAGCAGTTGGGCCGGGGGTGGATATTCGTACGAGCAGTACTTC
CSSSWAGGGYSYEQYF
>TRBV11-3|TRBD2|TRBJ2-2|-
TGTGTCAGCAGCTTACGCCGGACTAGCGGGAGGGCCGTAAAGGGCGTGGAGCTGTTTTTT
CVSSLRRTSGRAVKGVELFF
>TRBV6-1|-|TRBJ2-7|-
TGTGCCAGCAGTGATCGGGACTGCGACTCCTATGAGCAGTACTTC
CASSDRDCDSYEQYF
>TRBV6-5|-|TRBJ1-2|once
TGTGCCAGTAGTTATAACGGACATGGCAGCAGCTACACCTTC
CASSYNGHGSSYTF
>TRBV7-9|TRBD2|TRBJ2-7|-
TGTGCCAGCTGCTCGGGGGGTCTCTCCTACGAGCAGTACTTC
CASCSGGLSYEQYF